This entry lists 20 T cell receptor beta chains sequenced from one sample in a study of sequential checkpoint blockade in melanoma. Only in-frame clones appear in the TCRdb table, and some are missing; sequencing was by immunoSEQ multiplex PCR. The data hold around 12,000 clones, with roughly 65% observed a single time. The treatment: randomized to nivolumab then ipilimumab (arm A) or the reverse (arm B). This specimen consisted of CD8+ T cells sorted from blood (inferred from file names), obtained from a patient given nivolumab and ipilimumab in sequence. These receptors came from a human donor with melanoma.

The chain couples TRBV28 to TRBJ2-7, with TRBD1 matching 9 bases. V was clipped by 5 bases and J by 5 bases; unmatched bases: 10. This CDR3 contains 15 residues. Germline V gene lookup returns CDR1 MDHEN and CDR2 SYDVKM. In nucleotides, the CDR3 is TGTGCCAGCAGTCCAACCGGGACAGGGTGGGACGAGCAGTACTTC. It specifies CASSPTGTGWDEQYF. The full variable domain, its missing parts supplied by reference TRBV28 and TRBJ2-7, is DVKVTQSSRYLVKRTGEKVFLECVQDMDHENMFWYRQDPGLGLRLIYFSYDVKMKEKGDIPEGYSVSREKKERFSLILESASTNQTSMYLCASSPTGTGWDEQYFGPGTRLTVT.

The chain carries TRBV27 and TRBJ2-3, with 10 bases identical to TRBD2. The CDR3 has 17 residues. CDR1 is MNHEY and CDR2 is SMNVEV in the germline V gene (reference sequence). Trimming at V came to 2 bases and at J to 2 bases, leaving 7 bases not matched to a gene. The DNA of the CDR3 is TGTGCCAGCAGTTTAAAAGCTAGCGGGGGACCCACAGATACGCAGTATTTT. Protein sequence: CASSLKASGGPTDTQYF.

This clone was seen a handful of times. The chain recombines TRBV7-8 with TRBJ2-3; 8 nucleotides agree with TRBD1. J lost 0 bases, V lost 5 bases, and 4 bases had no gene match. This CDR3 has 15 amino acids. Germline CDR1 and CDR2: SGHVS and FQNEAQ. CDR3 amino acids: CASSRRDRSTDTQYF. In DNA form, the CDR3 reads TGTGCCAGCAGCCGCCGGGACAGGAGCACAGATACGCAGTATTTT.

The rearrangement joins TRBV4-3 to TRBJ2-7; tentatively, D is TRBD2 (6 bases). V lost 1 base to trimming and J lost 4 bases, with 23 bases between them. The CDR3 has 18 residues. The germline V gene has CDR1 LGHNA and CDR2 YSLEER. The CDR3 bases are TGCGCCAGCAGCCAAGGGTATAATAGCGGATTGCTCGGGTACGAGCAGTACTTC. Residues: CASSQGYNSGLLGYEQYF.

The rearrangement joins TRBV28 to TRBJ2-7, with a weak D call TRBD1 (5 bases). The CDR3 runs 13 residues. Looked up from germline, CDR1 is MDHEN and CDR2 is SYDVKM. Trimming took off 6 bases at V and 3 bases at J, with 12 bases between the two ends. The CDR3 protein is CASRLARGYEQYF. The CDR3 DNA follows: TGTGCCAGCAGGCTGGCTAGGGGCTACGAGCAGTACTTC.

The chain uses TRBV9 and TRBJ1-1; 7 nucleotides match TRBD1. The V gene's germline CDR1 is SGDLS and CDR2 YYNGEE. V trimming: 0 bases; J trimming: 2 bases; junction bases outside the gene matches: 4. The length of the CDR3 is 15 residues. This chain's CDR3 is CASSVVGTDNTEAFF. The CDR3 nucleotides are TGTGCCAGCAGCGTAGTGGGGACAGACAACACTGAAGCTTTCTTT.

This chain connects TRBV4-1 to TRBJ2-7, with TRBD2 matching 8 bases. Germline CDR1 reads MGHRA; CDR2 reads YSYEKL. Germline trimming cut 0 bases from V and 4 bases from J; bases unmatched to any gene: 8. CDR3 length: 16 residues. The CDR3 sequence is CASSQDPVAGPYEQYF. For the CDR3, the DNA is TGCGCCAGCAGCCAAGATCCGGTAGCGGGACCATACGAGCAGTACTTC.

This clone has just a few counts. This chain joins TRBV28 and TRBJ2-5; D perhaps matches TRBD2 (5 bases). Germline CDR1 reads MDHEN; CDR2 reads SYDVKM. The CDR3 runs 18 residues. The V end was cut by 4 bases, the J end by 0 bases, with 21 bases between. CDR3 nucleotides: TGTGCCAGCAGTTCCCCTGGGCATAGCGTATCGTACCAAGAGACCCAGTACTTC. Residues: CASSSPGHSVSYQETQYF.

The V and J genes are TRBV7-5 and TRBJ1-6; no DNA check was done on the table's D call, TRBD1. TRBV7-5 is given as a pseudogene. CDR3 length: 20 residues. CDR3 nucleotides: TGTGCCAGCAGCTTAATTCCAGTATCAGGGACAGGGGCCATGGAGGGGCCCCTCCACTTT. This codes for CASSLIPVSGTGAMEGPLHF.

Remarks on this clone: At one of its ends the junction is not consistent with the germline gene, which may arise from a read error. The chain links TRBV7-9 to TRBJ2-7, with D unclear. Per germline, CDR1 SEHNR and CDR2 FQNEAQ (reference sequence). CDR3 size: 14 residues. CDR3 sequence: CASSSGTISYEQYF. CDR3 in DNA: TGCGCCAGCAGCTCCGGAACTATCTCCTACGAGCAGTACTTC.

CDR3 DNA sequence: TGTGCCAGCAGCTTAGGCCTTTTTAGCAATCAGCCCCAGCATTTT. Amino acids: CASSLGLFSNQPQHF. The chain has TRBV13 and TRBJ1-5; D unclear. The ends were cut back, 0 bases at V and 0 bases at J, with 6 bases in the middle. CDR1 and CDR2 (germline): PRHDT, FYEKMQ (reference sequence). This CDR3 spans 15 amino acids.

This clone is termed medium-sized. The CDR3 is CASSRAGEFYGYTF. CDR3 in DNA: TGTGCCAGTAGTCGGGCCGGGGAATTCTATGGCTACACCTTC. The chain has TRBV19 and TRBJ1-2; D is uncertain. In germline, CDR1 is LNHDA, CDR2 SQIVND (reference sequence). V lost 5 bases to trimming and J lost 4 bases, with 14 bases between them. This CDR3 region has 14 residues.

The V call is TRBV4-1, the J call TRBJ1-3; perhaps TRBD1 as D (5 bases). CDR3 length: 17 amino acids. Germline loops: CDR1 MGHRA, CDR2 YSYEKL. The V gene lost 0 bases and the J gene lost 4 bases, with 16 bases spanning the gap. This CDR3 is CASSQDQQQATGNTIYF. The CDR3 DNA is TGCGCCAGCAGCCAAGATCAACAACAGGCCACCGGAAACACCATATATTTT.

This clone was picked up a small number of times. The gene calls are TRBV30 and TRBJ2-7; possibly TRBD2 for D (6 bases). V was pared by 0 bases and J by 2 bases, with 11 bases between. Germline V gene lookup returns CDR1 GTSNPN and CDR2 SVGIG (reference sequence). CDR3 length: 14 amino acids. This chain's CDR3 is CAWSVGGEAYEQYF. The DNA for the CDR3 is TGTGCCTGGAGTGTGGGGGGAGAGGCCTACGAGCAGTACTTC.

The rearrangement joins TRBV14 to TRBJ2-7, with 7 bases lining up with TRBD2. J was trimmed by 1 base and V by 11 bases; bases with no gene match: 11. This CDR3 region has 14 residues. Germline values: CDR1 SGHDN, CDR2 FVKESK. The CDR3 reads CASRDPGGSYEQYF. CDR3 nucleotides: TGTGCCTCAAGGGATCCGGGGGGTTCCTACGAGCAGTACTTC.

The rearrangement links TRBV28 to TRBJ1-1; D ambiguous. With 3 bases removed from V and 4 bases from J, the gap between germline ends came to 9 bases. This CDR3 is 13 amino acids long. Germline CDR1 is MDHEN and CDR2 is SYDVKM. This chain's CDR3 is CASSLTQSTEAFF. The CDR3 coding sequence is TGTGCCAGCAGTTTGACTCAGTCCACTGAAGCTTTCTTT.

The chain is built from TRBV7-8 and TRBJ1-3; TRBD1 agrees at 9 bases. There are 17 residues in the CDR3. The V and J ends lost 4 bases and 1 base, in that order; junction bases with no gene match: 8. Germline V lookup: CDR1 SGHVS, CDR2 FQNEAQ. Here the CDR3 reads CASSYRTGELSGNTIYF. CDR3 sequence (DNA): TGTGCCAGCAGCTACCGGACAGGGGAACTGTCTGGAAACACCATATATTTT.

The chain has TRBV5-5 and TRBJ2-2; 9 nucleotides align to TRBD1. This CDR3 comprises 15 residues. V lost 4 bases to trimming and J lost 4 bases; unmatched junction nucleotides: 5. CDR1 and CDR2 from the germline V gene are SGHKS and YYEKEE (reference sequence). In DNA, the CDR3 is TGTGCCAGCAGCCTCCGACAGGGGGGCACCGGGGAGCTGTTTTTT. Translation: CASSLRQGGTGELFF.

The genes are TRBV7-8 and TRBJ1-5, with D possibly TRBD1 on 5 matching bases. CDR1 is SGHVS and CDR2 is FQNEAQ in the germline V gene. V shed 5 bases and J shed 0 bases, with 11 bases lying between them. The CDR3 is 15 residues long. CDR3 coding DNA: TGTGCCAGCAGCGTCGGGACTCATAGCAATCAGCCCCAGCATTTT. This translates into CASSVGTHSNQPQHF.

This rearrangement joins TRBV10-3 to TRBJ2-1; TRBD2 matches 8 bases. The CDR3 covers 14 residues. Trimming cost V 0 bases and J 6 bases; bases outside gene matches: 1. The germline V gene has CDR1 ENHRY and CDR2 SYGVKD. The CDR3: CAISESGTSNEQFF. The CDR3 DNA follows: TGTGCCATCAGTGAGTCAGGGACTAGCAATGAGCAGTTCTTC.